This T cell receptor (beta chain) was sequenced in a study of blood T cell repertoires in COVID-19. The overall study: Researchers got acute and convalescent COVID-19 samples from the United States, Italy and Spain. Sources were T cells, B-cell-depleted T cells, or PBMCs; the material itself was cDNA or gDNA.

Per the authors' pipeline: Reference gene primer amplification yielded estimated nucleated cell counts. Using immunoSEQ multiplex PCR, the repertoire was profiled, and TCRdb retains in-frame clones only, with some absent. From that table come the V and J calls and clone size; the DNA was used to work out D and trimming. The sample yields fewer than 300,000 clones, 70% to 90% seen once. V was cut by 1 base and J by 2 bases, with 6 bases left in between. Germline V gene sequence: CDR1 SGHRS, CDR2 YFSETQ. The CDR3 spans 13 residues. This chain uses TRBV5-1 with TRBJ1-2; D may be TRBD1 (5 bases). The sequenced material came from peripheral blood. The source of this sequence is a woman under 40 with acute or convalescent COVID-19. CDR3 nucleotide sequence: TGCGCCAGCAGCTTGTCAGGGAACTATGGCTACACCTTC. Translation: CASSLSGNYGYTF.